This is a list of T cell receptor beta chains from one sample in a study of blood T cell repertoires in COVID-19. Some clones are missing from TCRdb's copy, which holds only in-frame ones; the method was immunoSEQ multiplex PCR. The sample has about 220,000 clones, 80% seen once; the top ten hold around 13%. The specimen was peripheral blood. Receptor source: a human donor in a cohort sampled during active COVID-19. Both conserved end residues are part of each CDR3. D genes are given only for firm matches. Size values are once, few and many counts, or a class for expanded clones, and some rows have none.

TRBV13,-,16,TRBD1,TRBJ2-6,TGTGCCAGCAGCTTTGACAGGGGAAGTGGGGCCAACGTCCTGACTTTC,CASSFDRGSGANVLTF
TRBV7-2,-,15,-,TRBJ1-3,TGTGCCAGCAGCCAGGGAGGGGGCTCTGGAAACACCATATATTTT,CASSQGGGSGNTIYF
TRBV12-3/TRBV12-4,few,13,TRBD1,TRBJ2-1,TGTGCCAGCAGTTCCAACAGGGGTTCTGAGCAGTTCTTC,CASSSNRGSEQFF
TRBV28,-,13,TRBD1,TRBJ2-7,TGTGCCAGCAGCGAACAGGGGACCCACGAGCAGTACTTC,CASSEQGTHEQYF
TRBV3-1/TRBV3-2,-,12,-,TRBJ2-1,TGTGCCAGCAGCCAAGGGGACTATGAGCAGTTCTTC,CASSQGDYEQFF
TRBV2,-,15,-,TRBJ2-2,TGTGCCAGCAGTGAAGAGTCCCAGGGCACCGGGGAGCTGTTTTTT,CASSEESQGTGELFF
TRBV10-3,-,15,TRBD1,TRBJ2-5,TGTGCCATCGGGGGGGACAGGGTGAATACAGAGACCCAGTACTTC,CAIGGDRVNTETQYF
TRBV28,-,17,-,TRBJ1-5,TGTGCCAGCAGTCCCCCTGGTCGTCGGCAGGGATACCAGCCCCAGCATTTT,CASSPPGRRQGYQPQHF
TRBV4-2,-,16,-,TRBJ1-1,TGTGCCAGCAGCCAGGCTCTCGGGGGGGTATACACTGAAGCTTTCTTT,CASSQALGGVYTEAFF
TRBV11-1,many,15,-,TRBJ2-1,TGTGCCAGCAGCCCTGACGGGGGTCCCTACAATGAGCAGTTCTTC,CASSPDGGPYNEQFF
TRBV19,-,13,-,TRBJ1-1,TGTGCCAGCAGAGACAAGATGAACACTGAAGCTTTCTTT,CASRDKMNTEAFF
TRBV7-2,-,14,-,TRBJ2-3,TGTGCCAGCAGCTTAGTTAGCGGCACAGATACGCAGTATTTT,CASSLVSGTDTQYF
TRBV27,-,15,TRBD1,TRBJ1-5,TGTGCCAGCAGTCTCGTACAGGGGGCGGGACAGCCCCAGCATTTT,CASSLVQGAGQPQHF
TRBV2,-,14,TRBD1,TRBJ2-7,TGTGCCAGCGGGAGGACAGGGGATCCCCACGAGCAGTACTTC,CASGRTGDPHEQYF
TRBV7-9,-,14,-,TRBJ2-5,TGTGCCAGCAGCTTAGCGTCAGGGCGGGAGACCCAGTACTTC,CASSLASGRETQYF
TRBV4-2,few,15,TRBD1,TRBJ1-1,TGTGCCAGCAGCCAAGAAACAGGGGGAAGCACTGAAGCTTTCTTT,CASSQETGGSTEAFF
TRBV19,few,16,-,TRBJ1-5,TGTGCCAGTAGTATTCGTGGAGAATTCGGCAATCAGCCCCAGCATTTT,CASSIRGEFGNQPQHF
TRBV30,-,14,TRBD1,TRBJ1-6,TGTGCCTTACAGGGGGCGTTTGCTAATTCACCCCTCCACTTT,CALQGAFANSPLHF
TRBV7-9,-,13,-,TRBJ2-2,TGTGCCAGCACCCAGGGGGGCACCGGGGAGCTGTTTTTT,CASTQGGTGELFF
TRBV7-9,few,15,TRBD1,TRBJ2-2,TGTGCCAGCACTTCGAGACAGGGTTTTTTAGGGGAGCTGTTTTTT,CASTSRQGFLGELFF
TRBV24-1,-,12,-,TRBJ2-5,TGTGCCACCAGTGGACAGTCCGAGACCCAGTACTTC,CATSGQSETQYF
TRBV6-5,-,15,TRBD1,TRBJ1-4,TGTGCCAGCAGTTACGCCGGGACAGGGCTTGAAAAACTGTTTTTT,CASSYAGTGLEKLFF
TRBV28,few,13,TRBD1,TRBJ2-5,TGTGCCAGCAGTTTCGACAGGGAAGAGACCCAGTACTTC,CASSFDREETQYF
TRBV7-9,-,14,-,TRBJ2-1,TGTGCCAGCAGGGTCGGACAAAACTACAATGAGCAGTTCTTC,CASRVGQNYNEQFF
TRBV5-1,-,14,TRBD1,TRBJ1-1,TGCGCCAGCAGCCGGGACAGGGGGAACACTGAAGCTTTCTTT,CASSRDRGNTEAFF
TRBV2,-,17,-,TRBJ2-3,TGTGCCAGCAGTCCCTCGGGTCCCGGCCGGGGGACAGATACGCAGTATTTT,CASSPSGPGRGTDTQYF
TRBV6-5,-,14,TRBD2,TRBJ2-1,TGTGCCAGCAGGGACGGGGGGGCAGCGGGTGAGCAGTTCTTC,CASRDGGAAGEQFF
TRBV11-2,-,14,-,TRBJ2-1,TGTGCCAGCAGCGTGGGGGGTTCTTCCCATGAGCAGTTCTTC,CASSVGGSSHEQFF
TRBV4-3,-,17,-,TRBJ1-2,TGCGCCAGCAGCCAAGATATAGGGAGAGGAACGATTTATGGCTACACCTTC,CASSQDIGRGTIYGYTF